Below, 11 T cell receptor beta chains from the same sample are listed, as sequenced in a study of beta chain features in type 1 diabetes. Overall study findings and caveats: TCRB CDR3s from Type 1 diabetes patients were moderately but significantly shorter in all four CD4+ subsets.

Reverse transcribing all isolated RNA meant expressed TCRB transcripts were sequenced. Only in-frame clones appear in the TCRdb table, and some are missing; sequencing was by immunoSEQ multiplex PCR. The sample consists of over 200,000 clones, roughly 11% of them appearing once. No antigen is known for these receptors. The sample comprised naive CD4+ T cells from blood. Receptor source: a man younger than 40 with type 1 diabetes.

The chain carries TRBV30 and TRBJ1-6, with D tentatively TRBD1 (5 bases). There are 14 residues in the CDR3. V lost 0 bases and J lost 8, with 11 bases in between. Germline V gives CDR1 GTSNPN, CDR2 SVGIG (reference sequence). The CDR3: CAWSVGGSYSPLHF. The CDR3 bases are TGTGCCTGGAGTGTCGGGGGGTCCTATTCACCCCTCCACTTT.

The CDR3 reads CASQPSAGLYEQYF. CDR3 nucleotides: TGTGCCAGCCAGCCCAGTGCAGGGCTCTACGAGCAGTACTTC. The chain recombines TRBV28 with TRBJ2-7; tentative D call: TRBD1 (5 bases). Per germline, CDR1 MDHEN and CDR2 SYDVKM. V dropped 8 bases and J dropped 3 bases, with 17 bases sitting between them. The CDR3 extends over 14 amino acids.

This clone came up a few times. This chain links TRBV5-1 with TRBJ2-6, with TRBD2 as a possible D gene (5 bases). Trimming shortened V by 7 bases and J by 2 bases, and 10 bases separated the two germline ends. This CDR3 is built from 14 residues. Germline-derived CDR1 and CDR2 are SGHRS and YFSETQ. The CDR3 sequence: CASLPGTGANVLTF. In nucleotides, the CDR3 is TGCGCCAGCCTCCCGGGGACTGGGGCCAACGTCCTGACTTTC.

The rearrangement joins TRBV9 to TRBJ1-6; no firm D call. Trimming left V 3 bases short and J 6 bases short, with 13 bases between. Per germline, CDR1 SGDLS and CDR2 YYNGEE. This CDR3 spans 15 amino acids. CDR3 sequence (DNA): TGTGCCAGCAGCGCCGGCGGGGTCCTTAATTCACCCCTCCACTTT. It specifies CASSAGGVLNSPLHF.

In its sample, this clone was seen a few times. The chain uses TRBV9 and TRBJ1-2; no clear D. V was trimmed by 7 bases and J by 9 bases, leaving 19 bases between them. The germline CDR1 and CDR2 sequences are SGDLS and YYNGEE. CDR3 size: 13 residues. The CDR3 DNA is TGTGCCAGCCGCCGCTCCGGGATTGGGAGCTACACCTTC. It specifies CASRRSGIGSYTF.

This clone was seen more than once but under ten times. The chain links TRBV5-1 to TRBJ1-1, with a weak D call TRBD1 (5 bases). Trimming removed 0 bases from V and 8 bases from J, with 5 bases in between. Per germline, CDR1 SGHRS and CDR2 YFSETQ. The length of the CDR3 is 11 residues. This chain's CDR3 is CASSLEGEAFF. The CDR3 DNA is TGCGCCAGCAGCTTGGAGGGGGAAGCTTTCTTT.

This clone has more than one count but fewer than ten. The CDR3 loop reads CASSPQTGHHTDTQYF. The CDR3 DNA sequence: TGTGCCAGCTCACCCCAAACAGGGCACCACACAGATACGCAGTATTTT. The chain carries TRBV18 and TRBJ2-3; weak D call: TRBD1 (6 bases). The ends were cut back, 3 bases at V and 2 bases at J, with 15 bases in the middle. The germline gives CDR1 KGHSH, CDR2 LQKENI. This CDR3 contains 16 residues. Variable domain in full (rest from reference TRBV18 and TRBJ2-3): NAGVMQNPRHLVRRRGQEARLRCSPMKGHSHVYWYRQLPEEGLKFMVYLQKENIIDESGMPKERFSAEFPKEGPSILRIQQVVRGDSAAYFCASSPQTGHHTDTQYFGPGTRLTVL.

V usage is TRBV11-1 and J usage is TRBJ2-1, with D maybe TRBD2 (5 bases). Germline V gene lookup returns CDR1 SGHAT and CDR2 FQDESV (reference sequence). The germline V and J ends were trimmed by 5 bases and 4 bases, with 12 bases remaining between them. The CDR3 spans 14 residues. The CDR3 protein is CASSRLTGYNEQFF. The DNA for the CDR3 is TGTGCCAGCAGCCGTCTGACGGGGTACAATGAGCAGTTCTTC.

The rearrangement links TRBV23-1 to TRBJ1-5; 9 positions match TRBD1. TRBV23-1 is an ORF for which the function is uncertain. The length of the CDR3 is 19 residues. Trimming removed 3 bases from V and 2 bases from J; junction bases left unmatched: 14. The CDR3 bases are TGCGCCAGCAGTCATTTGGGGACAGGGCGTTGGTATTGCAATCAGCCCCAGCATTTT. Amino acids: CASSHLGTGRWYCNQPQHF.

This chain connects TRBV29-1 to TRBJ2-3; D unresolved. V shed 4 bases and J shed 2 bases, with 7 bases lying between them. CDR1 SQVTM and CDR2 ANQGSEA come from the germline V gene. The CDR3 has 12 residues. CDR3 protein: CSVGWATDTQYF. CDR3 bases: TGCAGCGTTGGGTGGGCCACAGATACGCAGTATTTT.

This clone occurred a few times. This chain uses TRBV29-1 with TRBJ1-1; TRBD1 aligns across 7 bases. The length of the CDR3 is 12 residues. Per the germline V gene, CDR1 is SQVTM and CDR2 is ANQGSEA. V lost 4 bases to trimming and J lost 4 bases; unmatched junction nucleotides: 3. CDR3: CSVGAGGTEAFF. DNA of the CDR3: TGCAGCGTTGGGGCAGGGGGCACTGAAGCTTTCTTT.